The 21 T cell receptor beta chains below were found in one sample sequenced in a study of STAT5B mutations in CD4+ large granular lymphocyte leukemia. Profiled with immunoSEQ multiplex PCR; TCRdb holds only in-frame clones, not every one. The sample has around 21,000 clones, 60% to 85% seen once. The specimen sequenced was CD4+ T cells from blood buffy coats. These receptors came from a human donor in good health.

This chain links TRBV28 with TRBJ1-2; D is ambiguous. Trimming took off 2 bases at V and 3 bases at J, with 4 bases between the two ends. Germline V CDR1 and CDR2: MDHEN, SYDVKM. The CDR3 loop spans 12 amino acids. Here the CDR3 reads CASSLKHYGYTF. The CDR3 DNA reads as TGTGCCAGCAGTTTAAAGCACTATGGCTACACCTTC.

This rearrangement joins TRBV2 to TRBJ1-5; 9 nucleotides align to TRBD1. Germline trimming cut 6 bases from V and 1 base from J; bases unmatched to any gene: 1. The CDR3 covers 14 residues. Per germline, CDR1 SNHLY and CDR2 FYNNEI. CDR3 amino acids: CASRQGASNQPQHF. In DNA, the CDR3 is TGTGCCAGCAGACAGGGGGCGAGCAATCAGCCCCAGCATTTT.

The chain uses TRBV5-1 and TRBJ1-2; D is ambiguous. Germline V gene lookup returns CDR1 SGHRS and CDR2 YFSETQ. The CDR3 consists of 13 residues. The V gene lost 1 base and the J gene lost 3 bases, with 7 bases spanning the gap. The CDR3 sequence: CASSLTDYYGYTF. The CDR3 DNA reads TGCGCCAGCAGCTTGACGGACTACTATGGCTACACCTTC.

The chain employs TRBV14 and TRBJ2-3, with D maybe TRBD2 (5 bases). Germline V gives CDR1 SGHDN, CDR2 FVKESK. V lost 6 bases and J 2 bases, leaving 18 bases between the germline ends. The CDR3 spans 16 residues. This chain's CDR3 is CASSRLGIAPTDTQYF. The CDR3 nucleotides read TGTGCCAGCAGTCGCCTCGGGATCGCCCCCACAGATACGCAGTATTTT.

This chain connects TRBV7-8 to TRBJ2-7; D possibly uses TRBD1 or TRBD2 (5 bases each). CDR1 is SGHVS, CDR2 FQNEAQ, per germline. The CDR3 length is 16 residues. The V end lost 0 bases, the J end lost 6 bases, and 18 bases lay between the germline ends. CDR3 bases: TGTGCCAGCAGCTTAGCGTCTTGGGGGAATGTGGGCGAGCAGTACTTC. Translated, it gives CASSLASWGNVGEQYF.

V is TRBV5-1 and J is TRBJ2-1; 8 nucleotides agree with TRBD2. Germline CDR1 reads SGHRS; CDR2 reads YFSETQ. This CDR3 spans 16 amino acids. The ends lost 2 bases at V and 2 bases at J; junction bases unmatched: 6. Written as DNA, the CDR3 is TGCGCCAGCAGCTTATCAGCGGGAGATACCTACAATGAGCAGTTCTTC. Amino acid sequence: CASSLSAGDTYNEQFF. Using reference TRBV5-1 and TRBJ2-1 for the parts outside the CDR3, the full variable domain is KAGVTQTPRYLIKTRGQQVTLSCSPISGHRSVSWYQQTPGQGLQFLFEYFSETQRNKGNFPGRFSGRQFSNSRSEMNVSTLELGDSALYLCASSLSAGDTYNEQFFGPGTRLTVL.

The chain uses TRBV5-1 and TRBJ1-5; possibly TRBD1 for D (6 bases). The ends were cut back, 1 base at V and 5 bases at J, with 13 bases in the middle. Germline CDR1 reads SGHRS; CDR2 reads YFSETQ. The CDR3 is 15 residues long. The DNA for the CDR3 is TGCGCCAGCAGCTTGACAGGGTCGGGGGATCAGCCCCAGCATTTT. Protein sequence: CASSLTGSGDQPQHF.

This chain connects TRBV2 to TRBJ2-3, with D tentatively TRBD1 or TRBD2 (5 bases each). The germline V gene encodes CDR1 SNHLY and CDR2 FYNNEI. V was shortened by 6 bases and J by 0 bases, with 13 bases between the two germline ends. The CDR3 covers 15 residues. The CDR3 DNA follows: TGTGCCAGCAGCGAGGGACCAGCTAGCACAGATACGCAGTATTTT. It yields the protein CASSEGPASTDTQYF.

The chain has TRBV10-3 and TRBJ1-5; D possibly corresponds to TRBD1 (5 bases). Per germline, CDR1 ENHRY and CDR2 SYGVKD. This CDR3 is 14 amino acids long. V lost 10 bases to trimming and J lost 4 bases, with 17 bases between them. CDR3 loop: CATRKGSGNQPQHF. CDR3 sequence (DNA): TGTGCCACGCGAAAGGGGAGCGGGAATCAGCCCCAGCATTTT.

The chain recombines TRBV5-4 with TRBJ2-1, with D possibly being TRBD1 (5 bases). V was shortened by 4 bases and J by 5 bases, with 16 bases between the two germline ends. From germline, CDR1 is SGHNT and CDR2 YYREEE (reference sequence). This CDR3 has 15 residues. CDR3 nucleotides: TGTGCCAGCAGCCGTCAGGGCTCCTGGAACAATGAGCAGTTCTTC. Its translation: CASSRQGSWNNEQFF.

This clone has just a few counts. The CDR3 sequence is CASSTGGGSNQPQHF. As DNA, the CDR3 is TGTGCCAGTAGTACGGGAGGGGGTAGCAATCAGCCCCAGCATTTT. The gene calls are TRBV19 and TRBJ1-5; possible D gene TRBD1, 6 bases. The CDR3 covers 15 residues. Germline V lookup: CDR1 LNHDA, CDR2 SQIVND (reference sequence). V lost 4 bases and J 0 bases, leaving 10 bases between the germline ends.

The chain couples TRBV2 to TRBJ1-2; 7 bases fit TRBD1. V trimming: 1 base; J trimming: 0 bases; junction bases outside the gene matches: 2. Germline V gives CDR1 SNHLY, CDR2 FYNNEI. This CDR3 has 15 residues. CDR3 in amino acids: CASSEEQGANYGYTF. The CDR3 DNA sequence: TGTGCCAGCAGTGAAGAGCAGGGGGCTAACTATGGCTACACCTTC.

This clone was seen more than once but under ten times. V usage is TRBV2 and J usage is TRBJ1-5; D is uncertain. The CDR3 sequence is 12 residues long. V was pared by 7 bases and J by 0 bases, with 4 bases between. Per the germline V gene, CDR1 is SNHLY and CDR2 is FYNNEI. The CDR3 nucleotides read TGTGCCAGCACACTTAGCAATCAGCCCCAGCATTTT. It is translated as CASTLSNQPQHF.

This chain uses TRBV18 with TRBJ1-3; a weak D match, TRBD1 (6 bases). This CDR3 comprises 15 residues. V gave up 6 bases and J gave up 0 bases, with 12 bases separating them. Germline V lookup: CDR1 KGHSH, CDR2 LQKENI. The CDR3 protein is CASSPGDFSGNTIYF. The CDR3 DNA reads as TGTGCCAGCTCCCCAGGGGATTTCTCTGGAAACACCATATATTTT.

This chain links TRBV4-2 with TRBJ1-2; perhaps TRBD1 as D (5 bases). CDR1 and CDR2 (germline): LGHNA, YNFKEQ. This CDR3 is 14 amino acids long. Trimming removed 0 bases from V and 8 bases from J, with 13 bases in between. CDR3 region: CASSQEYGGGGYTF. The CDR3 DNA reads as TGTGCCAGCAGCCAAGAATACGGGGGAGGAGGCTACACCTTC.

The genes are TRBV30 and TRBJ2-7, with D possibly TRBD1 on 6 matching bases. Germline assignment: CDR1 GTSNPN and CDR2 SVGIG (reference sequence). The germline V and J ends were trimmed by 7 bases and 4 bases, with 14 bases remaining between them. The CDR3 runs to 12 residues. The CDR3 here is CASQGPGYEQYF. The CDR3 DNA is TGTGCCTCACAGGGTCCGGGGTACGAGCAGTACTTC.

V gene TRBV11-3 combines with J gene TRBJ2-3; D tentatively fits TRBD1 or TRBD2 (6 bases each). V was clipped by 0 bases and J by 1 base, with 11 bases between them. Germline assignment: CDR1 SGHNT and CDR2 YENEEA. The length of the CDR3 is 16 residues. The CDR3 spells CASSLDLRGGTDTQYF. The CDR3 coding sequence is TGTGCCAGCAGCTTAGATCTAAGGGGGGGCACAGATACGCAGTATTTT. Complete variable domain (other parts from reference TRBV11-3 and TRBJ2-3): EAGVVQSPRYKIIEKKQPVAFWCNPISGHNTLYWYLQNLGQGPELLIRYENEEAVDDSQLPKDRFSAERLKGVDSTLKIQPAELGDSAVYLCASSLDLRGGTDTQYFGPGTRLTVL.

As concerns this clone: The same CDR3 arises from other DNA sequences in this sample as well. This rearrangement joins TRBV28 to TRBJ1-5; the D is unclear. V was clipped by 6 bases and J by 5 bases, with 14 bases between them. The CDR3 is made up of 14 amino acids. CDR1 MDHEN and CDR2 SYDVKM come from the germline V gene. CDR3 sequence: CASSSLTPYQPQHF. The CDR3 nucleotides read TGTGCCAGCAGCTCTTTAACCCCTTATCAGCCCCAGCATTTT.

The chain uses TRBV21-1 and TRBJ2-1; the table calls TRBD1, which could not be checked here. TRBV21-1 counts as a pseudogene. This CDR3 contains 16 residues. This CDR3 reads CASSKGRTGPDNEQFF. The CDR3 DNA reads TGTGCCAGCAGCAAGGGGCGGACAGGGCCTGACAATGAGCAGTTCTTC.

This clone was seen a handful of times. V and J are TRBV14 and TRBJ2-5, with D tentatively TRBD2 (6 bases). The length of the CDR3 is 17 residues. Germline CDR1 is SGHDN and CDR2 is FVKESK. V dropped 4 bases and J dropped 4 bases, with 22 bases sitting between them. The CDR3 DNA sequence: TGTGCCAGCAGCCGAGGAGTACGAGGGCGGGGAAGAGAGACCCAGTACTTC. It codes for CASSRGVRGRGRETQYF.

The chain recombines TRBV5-1 with TRBJ1-1; D is undetermined. The CDR3 loop spans 11 amino acids. CDR1 is SGHRS and CDR2 is YFSETQ in the germline V gene. The V end was cut by 6 bases, the J end by 3 bases, with 6 bases between. The CDR3 loop is CASKSDTEAFF. The CDR3 DNA is TGCGCCAGCAAGAGTGACACTGAAGCTTTCTTT.